The sequence of this T cell receptor (beta chain) was determined in a study of cytomegalovirus exposure and HLA in healthy donors. Study-level points and caveats: In a later analysis, V- and J-gene trimming of beta chains associated with a DCLRE1C missense variant, replicated independently. Across donors, sequencing depth was assumed by presence/absence analyses to be roughly uniform. Reported findings show TCR beta sequences accurately forecast HLA-A and HLA-B alleles in most subjects.

Each donor was healthy, and each was a bone marrow donor. The PCR contained 60 Vbeta and 13 Jbeta primers. Generated by immunoSEQ multiplex PCR, the TCRdb table keeps only in-frame clones and is missing some. The sample yields 96,000 or so clones, 65% to 85% seen once. This clone was detected a few times. The antigen is not known. The CDR3 extends over 17 amino acids. Germline V gene lookup returns CDR1 SEHNR and CDR2 FQNEAQ (reference sequence). The V and J ends lost 8 bases and 0 bases, in that order; junction bases with no gene match: 9. The gene calls are TRBV7-9 and TRBJ2-2; 10 nucleotides line up with TRBD1. The sample taken for sequencing was PBMCs. The sequence derives from a woman aged 70 to 79 in good health and CMV-seropositive. The CDR3 region is CASDVPGQGPNTGELFF. The CDR3 bases are TGTGCCAGCGATGTACCGGGACAGGGGCCGAACACCGGGGAGCTGTTTTTT.